These 31 T cell receptor beta chains were sequenced from one sample in a study of blood T cells in healthy people across ages (dated by TCRdb to the mid-2010s). Libraries were constructed by 5' RACE. The data were produced on an Illumina HiSeq 2500. A second PCR of 7 to 11 cycles was performed with a sample-barcoded 5' primer and a J-beta primer mix. Clones were called with MiXCR by TCRdb after fastp trimmed the public reads at Q25, and only in-frame beta chains were retained. Rows with one shared CDR3 protein collapse into an entry with the most common genes and DNA. In all, the sample holds about 900,000 distinct CDR3 sequences, and 62% of those were seen once. Approximately 30% of the sample is held by the ten biggest clonotypes. Specimen: blood. Receptor source: a man younger than 45 in good health.

The chain is built from TRBV20-1 and TRBJ2-3, with D maybe TRBD1 (6 bases). The ends were cut back, 6 bases at V and 1 base at J, with 17 bases in the middle. Germline CDR1 reads DFQATT; CDR2 reads SNEGSKA (reference sequence). The CDR3 contains 15 residues. The CDR3 DNA reads TGCAGTGCCAATTCAGGACAGCGCGGCACAGATACGCAGTATTTT. Protein product: CSANSGQRGTDTQYF.

This clonotype was found a few times. J is TRBJ2-1 and V is TRBV27; D is uncertain. The CDR3 consists of 15 residues. The V and J ends lost 6 bases and 3 bases respectively, with 15 bases between them. The V gene's germline CDR1 is MNHEY and CDR2 SMNVEV (reference sequence). CDR3 sequence reads: CASSLPWPGYNEQFF. CDR3 in DNA: TGTGCCAGCAGCCTACCGTGGCCGGGCTACAATGAGCAGTTCTTC.

The CDR3 spells CSAPITEGQRGGGLNEQFF. Here the CDR3 DNA reads TGCAGTGCCCCCATTACCGAGGGTCAGCGGGGGGGCGGTCTAAATGAGCAGTTCTTC. The V and J genes are TRBV20-1 and TRBJ2-1; TRBD2 matches 10 bases. The V segment lost 6 bases and the J segment 7 bases; nucleotides outside the gene matches: 24. Germline CDR1 is DFQATT and CDR2 is SNEGSKA (reference sequence). CDR3 size: 19 residues.

The chain joins TRBV7-6 to TRBJ2-3; D perhaps matches TRBD1 (6 bases). The ends were cut back, 6 bases at V and 1 base at J, with 14 bases in the middle. The CDR3 is 15 amino acids. The germline V gene encodes CDR1 SGHVS and CDR2 FNYEAQ. CDR3 sequence: CASRPGHHGTDTQYF. The DNA of the CDR3 is TGTGCCAGCAGGCCGGGACATCACGGCACAGATACGCAGTATTTT.

The CDR3: CASSFQGGFDSPLHF. DNA of the CDR3: TGTGCCAGCAGCTTTCAGGGTGGCTTTGATTCACCCCTCCACTTT. This chain joins TRBV7-3 and TRBJ1-6; D is perhaps TRBD1 (5 bases). V lost 3 bases to trimming and J lost 8 bases, with 14 bases between them. Germline V gene lookup returns CDR1 SGHTA and CDR2 FQGTGA. This CDR3 contains 15 residues.

This chain links TRBV30 with TRBJ2-7, with D tentatively TRBD1 (6 bases). The CDR3 totals 13 residues. Deletions cut 0 bases from V and 6 bases from J, with 12 bases between. Per germline, CDR1 GTSNPN and CDR2 SVGIG (reference sequence). The DNA of the CDR3 is TGTGCCTGGAGTGTAGGGGGAGATCGCGAGCAGTACTTC. This codes for CAWSVGGDREQYF.

The CDR3 loop is CAPAERGMEETQYF. The CDR3 DNA reads TGTGCCCCGGCGGAGCGGGGGATGGAGGAGACCCAGTACTTC. V and J are TRBV12-3 or TRBV12-4 and TRBJ2-7; 8 bases are a match to TRBD2. The tail of the sequence fits TRBJ2-5 better, so the J call may be wrong. The CDR3 loop spans 14 amino acids.

This rearrangement joins TRBV18 to TRBJ1-6, with 12 positions matching TRBD1. The J segment lost 7 bases and the V segment lost 3 bases, leaving 4 bases of the junction unmatched. CDR1 and CDR2 (germline): KGHSH, LQKENI. CDR3 length equals 16 residues. CDR3 sequence (DNA): TGTGCCAGCTCACCCGGGACAGGGGGCCGAAATTCACCCCTCCACTTT. Its protein product is CASSPGTGGRNSPLHF.

The V and J genes are TRBV7-2 and TRBJ2-7, with a weak D call TRBD1 (5 bases). CDR1 and CDR2 (germline): SGHTA, FQGNSA. CDR3 size: 15 residues. With 5 bases removed from V and 2 bases from J, the gap between germline ends came to 16 bases. The CDR3 DNA is TGTGCCAGCAGCGTTGGTGGGGCCGGACCCTACGAGCAGTACTTC. This translates into CASSVGGAGPYEQYF.

The chain is built from TRBV12-3 or TRBV12-4 and TRBJ2-3; 9 nucleotides agree with TRBD1. CDR3 length: 14 residues. V was pared by 5 bases and J by 6 bases, with 6 bases of the junction left unmatched. CDR3 nucleotides: TGTGCCAGCAGTGGGGACAGGGATTGGGATACGCAGTATTTT. Translation: CASSGDRDWDTQYF.

The chain has TRBV5-1 and TRBJ2-5; D gene uncertain. The CDR3 totals 14 residues. The germline gives CDR1 SGHRS, CDR2 YFSETQ. V lost 0 bases and J 3 bases, leaving 9 bases between the germline ends. As DNA, the CDR3 is TGCGCCAGCAGCTTGGTTTCTGTAAAAGAGACCCAGTACTTC. It encodes CASSLVSVKETQYF.

The CDR3 loop is CASSQDGGLGQGFGYTF. CDR3 DNA sequence: TGTGCCAGCAGCCAAGATGGGGGGCTTGGACAGGGCTTTGGCTACACCTTC. The chain carries TRBV4-2 and TRBJ1-2, with 8 bases that match TRBD1. V lost 0 bases, J lost 7 bases, and 13 bases stayed unmatched. CDR1 LGHNA and CDR2 YNFKEQ come from the germline V gene. The CDR3 runs to 17 residues.

This clonotype was detected only a few times. V and J are TRBV15 and TRBJ2-7, with 12 positions matching TRBD2. Germline assignment: CDR1 LNHNV and CDR2 YYDKDF (reference sequence). Unmatched junction bases numbered 6, after V lost 1 base and J lost 2 bases. The CDR3 loop spans 17 amino acids. The CDR3 nucleotides are TGTGCCACCAGCAGAGCGACTAGCGGGGGCCACACCTACGAGCAGTACTTC. The encoded protein is CATSRATSGGHTYEQYF.

The chain has TRBV7-9 and TRBJ1-2; D not certain. V shed 4 bases and J shed 3 bases, with 12 bases lying between them. The CDR3 covers 14 residues. Germline V gives CDR1 SEHNR, CDR2 FQNEAQ (reference sequence). The CDR3 region is CASSYNSGDYGYTF. The DNA of the CDR3 is TGTGCCAGCAGCTACAATAGTGGGGACTATGGCTACACCTTC.

This chain joins TRBV11-1 and TRBJ2-3; tentatively, D is TRBD2 (7 bases). Trimming left V 4 bases short and J 6 bases short, with 11 bases between. This CDR3 is 13 amino acids long. Germline values: CDR1 SGHAT, CDR2 FQDESV (reference sequence). The CDR3 DNA is TGTGCCAGCAGCTGGGGGGGCGCGGATACGCAGTATTTT. Protein: CASSWGGADTQYF.

This clonotype was counted a few times. The CDR3 nucleotides are TGTGCCAGCAGCACCGGACAGCTTTACTACGAGCAGTACTTC. This encodes CASSTGQLYYEQYF. This chain joins TRBV7-2 and TRBJ2-4; D perhaps matches TRBD1 (6 bases). The J call may be in error: the DNA end matches TRBJ2-7 better. This CDR3 spans 14 amino acids. Per germline, CDR1 SGHTA and CDR2 FQGNSA.

The genes are TRBV4-2 and TRBJ1-5; unclear D gene. Looked up from germline, CDR1 is LGHNA and CDR2 is YNFKEQ. Between the trimmed V and J ends, which lost 0 bases and 4 bases, there was a span of 10 bases. This CDR3 is 15 amino acids long. The CDR3 region has the DNA TGTGCCAGCAGCCAAGAAAGTGGGAAGAATCAGCCCCAGCATTTT. Its protein product is CASSQESGKNQPQHF.

V and J are TRBV7-6 and TRBJ1-4; 11 bases map to TRBD1. Germline V gene lookup returns CDR1 SGHVS and CDR2 FNYEAQ. V lost 1 base and J lost 10; bases outside the gene matches: 5. This CDR3 has 15 amino acids. The chain's CDR3 is CASSLEGQGGGKLFF. CDR3 nucleotides: TGTGCCAGCAGCTTAGAGGGACAGGGGGGCGGAAAACTGTTTTTT.

This clonotype came up a few times. This chain links TRBV20-1 with TRBJ2-4; no clear D gene. The CDR3 runs 13 residues. V was shortened by 3 bases and J by 0 bases, with 6 bases between the two germline ends. Per the germline V gene, CDR1 is DFQATT and CDR2 is SNEGSKA (reference sequence). The CDR3 sequence is CSASGTAKNIQYF. The CDR3 nucleotides are TGCAGTGCTAGCGGCACAGCCAAAAACATTCAGTACTTC.

This chain joins TRBV4-2 and TRBJ1-1; D is uncertain. V lost 1 base, J lost 5 bases, and 11 bases lay in between. The CDR3 is 14 amino acids. Germline V gives CDR1 LGHNA, CDR2 YNFKEQ. The CDR3 spells CASSQGTQVTEAFF. CDR3 DNA: TGTGCCAGCAGCCAAGGGACCCAGGTAACTGAAGCTTTCTTT.

This chain uses TRBV25-1 with TRBJ1-2; 7 nucleotides agree with TRBD1. Germline CDR1 and CDR2: MGHDK and SYGVNS. Unmatched junction bases numbered 8, after V lost 1 base and J lost 6 bases. The CDR3 runs to 15 residues. The CDR3 sequence is CASSESSRGGNGYTF. In nucleotides, the CDR3 is TGTGCCAGCAGTGAATCTAGCAGGGGGGGTAATGGCTACACCTTC.

The rearrangement uses TRBV6-2 or TRBV6-3 and TRBJ1-1, with a tentative D call TRBD1 (6 bases). V dropped 4 bases and J dropped 0 bases, with 9 bases sitting between them. Looked up from germline, CDR1 is MNHEY and CDR2 is SVGEGT. The CDR3 contains 14 residues. Here the CDR3 DNA reads TGTGCCAGCAGTTCCAGGGGAATGAACACTGAAGCTTTCTTT. Its protein is CASSSRGMNTEAFF.

This sequence joins TRBV5-8 and TRBJ1-2, with D perhaps matching TRBD1 (5 bases). Germline assignment: CDR1 SGHTS and CDR2 YDEGEE. The CDR3 is made up of 14 amino acids. Trimming shortened V by 6 bases and J by 8 bases, and 20 bases separated the two germline ends. The DNA of the CDR3 is TGTGCCAGCACCTCCGGGGTAAGGGGAGGAGGCTACACCTTC. Amino acids: CASTSGVRGGGYTF.

The rearrangement links TRBV30 to TRBJ1-1; TRBD1 matches 10 bases. The V segment lost 5 bases and the J segment 0 bases; nucleotides outside the gene matches: 3. This CDR3 is built from 14 residues. Germline CDR1 and CDR2: GTSNPN and SVGIG (reference sequence). DNA of the CDR3: TGTGCCTGGGGGACAGGGGAGGTGAACACTGAAGCTTTCTTT. This translates into CAWGTGEVNTEAFF.

This chain uses TRBV5-1 with TRBJ2-4; no clear D. The CDR3 is 15 amino acids. CDR1 and CDR2 (germline): SGHRS, YFSETQ. V lost 4 bases to trimming and J lost 7 bases, with 18 bases between them. Here the CDR3 DNA reads TGCGCCAGCAGCATAGATGGGATCTACCAGAACATTCAGTACTTC. It specifies CASSIDGIYQNIQYF.

This chain links TRBV29-1 with TRBJ2-7; D uncertain. The CDR3 is 14 residues long. From germline, CDR1 is SQVTM and CDR2 ANQGSEA. V lost 0 bases, J lost 3 bases, and 12 bases lay in between. The CDR3 DNA reads TGCAGCGTTGAAGATCCTCGGTACGGCTACGAGCAGTACTTC. Amino acid sequence: CSVEDPRYGYEQYF.

This clonotype has only a few counts. The chain joins TRBV5-6 to TRBJ1-5; no definite D call. V was shortened by 0 bases and J by 1 base, with 5 bases between the two germline ends. The V gene's germline CDR1 is SGHDT and CDR2 YYEEEE. The CDR3 is made up of 14 amino acids. CDR3 region: CASSLGESNQPQHF. The CDR3 bases are TGTGCCAGCAGCTTGGGGGAAAGCAATCAGCCCCAGCATTTT.

The sample holds a few counts of this clonotype. V usage is TRBV20-1 and J usage is TRBJ1-2; D is possibly TRBD1 (6 bases). CDR1 and CDR2 from the germline V gene are DFQATT and SNEGSKA (reference sequence). This CDR3 spans 14 amino acids. Deletions cut 5 bases from V and 8 bases from J, with 21 bases between. The CDR3 DNA sequence: TGCAGTGCTTACCTCCGGGACACGCTTTGGGGCTACACCTTC. Translated, it gives CSAYLRDTLWGYTF.

The chain couples TRBV12-3 or TRBV12-4 to TRBJ2-3, with D tentatively TRBD1 (6 bases). V was shortened by 3 bases and J by 2 bases, with 9 bases between the two germline ends. This CDR3 is built from 14 residues. The CDR3 spells CASSLDSPTDTQYF. The DNA of the CDR3 is TGTGCCAGCAGTTTGGACAGCCCCACAGATACGCAGTATTTT.

The chain joins TRBV6-2 or TRBV6-3 to TRBJ2-6; 8 nucleotides agree with TRBD1. CDR1 and CDR2 (germline): MNHEY, SVGEGT. CDR3 length: 18 amino acids. V gave up 3 bases and J gave up 4 bases; unmatched junction bases: 11. The DNA of the CDR3 is TGTGCCAGCAGTTATGGGTCAGGGGGCGCGGTGGGGGCCAACGTCCTGACTTTC. This codes for CASSYGSGGAVGANVLTF.

J is TRBJ1-2 and V is TRBV7-3; unclear D gene. Trimming took off 5 bases at V and 6 bases at J, with 16 bases between the two ends. Germline CDR1 SGHTA, CDR2 FQGTGA. The CDR3 covers 14 residues. DNA for the CDR3: TGTGCCAGCAGCCGGACCTCTCCGCGGGATGGCTACACCTTC. Protein product: CASSRTSPRDGYTF.